These 18 T cell receptor beta chains originate from one sample sequenced in a study of cytomegalovirus exposure and HLA in healthy donors (TCRdb year 2017). Preparation of the library involved the immunoSEQ multiplex PCR assay. The multiplex PCR relied on a mix of 60 forward primers for TCR Vbeta segments and 13 reverse primers for TCR Jbeta segments. TCRdb re-hosts the immuneACCESS table, in-frame sequences only. Its copies lack some clones; in the studies checked, an unresolved V gene accounts for under half of them, and the cause for the rest is not known. In this sample the table shows 120,000 or so clones, roughly 15% of which occur a single time. The ten largest account for about 2.6% of the sample. Input material: PBMCs. Receptors originate from a female donor in good health and CMV-seropositive.

The chain combines TRBV5-6 with TRBJ2-1; D perhaps matches TRBD2 (7 bases). The V end was cut by 1 base, the J end by 7 bases, with 15 bases between. CDR1 SGHDT and CDR2 YYEEEE come from the germline V gene. There are 15 residues in the CDR3. The CDR3 loop is CASSLSRGGANEQFF. The CDR3 DNA reads TGTGCCAGCAGCTTGTCTAGAGGGGGGGCGAATGAGCAGTTCTTC.

The chain carries TRBV27 and TRBJ1-5, with 7 bases that match TRBD1. This CDR3 comprises 13 residues. V lost 2 bases and J lost 10; bases outside the gene matches: 5. Germline V gene lookup returns CDR1 MNHEY and CDR2 SMNVEV (reference sequence). DNA of the CDR3: TGTGCCAGCAGTTTAGCGACAGGGACACCCCAGCATTTT. This gives the protein CASSLATGTPQHF.

This clone showed up just a few times. This chain joins TRBV5-4 and TRBJ2-7; D is possibly TRBD1 (6 bases). Trimming pared 4 bases from V and 2 bases from J, leaving 13 bases between. Germline CDR1 reads SGHNT; CDR2 reads YYREEE (reference sequence). The CDR3 sequence is 14 residues long. CDR3 region: CASSRWDKPYEQYF. In DNA, the CDR3 is TGTGCCAGCAGCCGCTGGGACAAGCCCTACGAGCAGTACTTC.

This clone has only a few counts. The chain joins TRBV28 to TRBJ2-7; 10 nucleotides agree with TRBD1. This CDR3 spans 15 amino acids. V trimming: 5 bases; J trimming: 3 bases; junction bases outside the gene matches: 7. The germline gives CDR1 MDHEN, CDR2 SYDVKM. CDR3 nucleotides: TGTGCCAGCAGTCCGCCCCGGACAGGGGGCTACGAGCAGTACTTC. Its protein product is CASSPPRTGGYEQYF.

This clone was recorded a few times. The V gene is TRBV7-2, the J gene TRBJ2-5; 10 nucleotides agree with TRBD2. The CDR3 consists of 17 residues. The V and J ends lost 6 bases and 10 bases, in that order; junction bases with no gene match: 20. Germline V gene lookup returns CDR1 SGHTA and CDR2 FQGNSA. The CDR3 DNA is TGTGCCAGCAGTTTGGATTGGACTAGCGGAGGGGGGAGGGACCAGTACTTC. This sequence encodes CASSLDWTSGGGRDQYF. The variable domain in full, completed from reference TRBV7-2 and TRBJ2-5, reads GAGVSQSPSNKVTEKGKDVELRCDPISGHTALYWYRQSLGQGLEFLIYFQGNSAPDKSGLPSDRFSAERTGGSVSTLTIQRTQQEDSAVYLCASSLDWTSGGGRDQYFGPGTRLLVL.

This clone has only a few counts. The rearrangement links TRBV7-7 to TRBJ2-5; 9 nucleotides align to TRBD1. V dropped 5 bases and J dropped 2; count of bases not matched to a gene: 9. Germline CDR1 SSHAT, CDR2 FNYEAQ (reference sequence). The CDR3 is 16 residues long. This CDR3 is CASSATGGAGQETQYF. The CDR3 region has the DNA TGTGCCAGCAGCGCAACAGGGGGCGCGGGGCAAGAGACCCAGTACTTC.

The chain carries TRBV28 and TRBJ2-5; 9 nucleotides line up with TRBD1. The CDR3 is made up of 15 amino acids. Germline values: CDR1 MDHEN, CDR2 SYDVKM. V was clipped by 2 bases and J by 9 bases; unmatched bases: 10. Here the CDR3 DNA reads TGTGCCAGCAGTTTAATGGGGACAGGGAGTAGGGCCCAGTACTTC. This gives the protein CASSLMGTGSRAQYF.

This clone was observed a handful of times. CDR3 nucleotide sequence: TGTGCCAGCAGTAGAGGGACAGGGTGGGGATACGAGCAGTACTTC. Protein product: CASSRGTGWGYEQYF. This chain links TRBV6-1 with TRBJ2-7, with 9 bases matching TRBD1. CDR1 and CDR2 (germline): MNHNS, SASEGT. The CDR3 is made up of 15 amino acids. V was pared by 5 bases and J by 4 bases, with 9 bases of the junction left unmatched.

The chain's CDR3 is CASSWGQTLEQYF. The CDR3, as DNA: TGTGCCAGCAGTTGGGGACAGACGTTAGAGCAGTACTTC. The chain joins TRBV25-1 to TRBJ2-7, with 7 bases matching TRBD1. Germline CDR1 is MGHDK and CDR2 is SYGVNS. Trimming at V came to 5 bases and at J to 7 bases, leaving 8 bases not matched to a gene. The CDR3 spans 13 residues.

This clone was seen a few times. The chain uses TRBV2 and TRBJ1-1, with D unclear. The CDR3 is 13 residues long. The V end lost 7 bases, the J end lost 1 base, and 10 bases lay between the germline ends. The germline CDR1 and CDR2 sequences are SNHLY and FYNNEI. The DNA of the CDR3 is TGTGCCAGCAAGGTACAGAAGAACACTGAAGCTTTCTTT. Encoded protein: CASKVQKNTEAFF.

The chain employs TRBV28 and TRBJ2-5; D perhaps matches TRBD2 (7 bases). V shed 7 bases and J shed 1 base, with 10 bases lying between them. This CDR3 spans 13 amino acids. CDR1 is MDHEN and CDR2 is SYDVKM in the germline V gene. In DNA, the CDR3 is TGTGCCAGCAAGGGGGGGCCCCAAGAGACCCAGTACTTC. Amino acids: CASKGGPQETQYF.

The chain joins TRBV5-1 to TRBJ2-6; the match to TRBD1 covers 9 bases. The CDR3 has 19 residues. J was trimmed by 2 bases and V by 4 bases; bases with no gene match: 13. CDR1 SGHRS and CDR2 YFSETQ come from the germline V gene. The CDR3 DNA is TGCGCCAGCAGCCCTCTGACAGGGGGAACAGTTACTGGGGCCAACGTCCTGACTTTC. This sequence encodes CASSPLTGGTVTGANVLTF.

The chain uses TRBV11-2 and TRBJ2-7, with 10 nucleotides matching TRBD2. The J segment lost 6 bases and the V segment lost 4 bases, leaving 3 bases of the junction unmatched. Germline V gene sequence: CDR1 SGHAT, CDR2 FQNNGV. The CDR3 is made up of 13 amino acids. The chain's CDR3 is CASSSGLASEQYF. DNA of the CDR3: TGTGCCAGCAGCTCGGGACTAGCGAGCGAGCAGTACTTC.

The chain employs TRBV30 and TRBJ1-4; no reliable D call. The CDR3 loop spans 14 amino acids. V was trimmed by 1 base and J by 5 bases, leaving 11 bases between them. Looked up from germline, CDR1 is GTSNPN and CDR2 is SVGIG (reference sequence). The CDR3 spells CAWSEGVGNEKLFF. For the CDR3, the DNA is TGTGCCTGGAGTGAGGGAGTGGGGAATGAAAAACTGTTTTTT.

This clone was counted only a few times. The V gene is TRBV10-3, the J gene TRBJ2-3, with 11 bases that match TRBD2. There are 18 residues in the CDR3. The germline CDR1 and CDR2 sequences are ENHRY and SYGVKD. Unmatched junction bases numbered 11, after V lost 3 bases and J lost 3 bases. CDR3 residues: CAISEFRLLAGETDTQYF. The DNA of the CDR3 is TGTGCCATCAGTGAATTTCGATTACTAGCGGGGGAAACAGATACGCAGTATTTT.

The gene calls are TRBV30 and TRBJ2-1; the D is unclear. There are 12 residues in the CDR3. From germline, CDR1 is GTSNPN and CDR2 SVGIG (reference sequence). The V end was cut by 5 bases, the J end by 6 bases, with 11 bases between. The CDR3 bases are TGTGCCTGGCTAGAGAGCCCCAATGAGCAGTTCTTC. Protein product: CAWLESPNEQFF.

This clone was observed a handful of times. The chain carries TRBV28 and TRBJ2-7, with D possibly TRBD2 on 6 matching bases. Germline-derived CDR1 and CDR2 are MDHEN and SYDVKM. Between the trimmed V and J ends, which lost 7 bases and 2 bases, there was a span of 15 bases. The CDR3 sequence is 14 residues long. CDR3 DNA sequence: TGTGCCAGCACACCACGGGACTTAGCCTACGAGCAGTACTTC. Translation gives CASTPRDLAYEQYF. Drawing the rest from reference TRBV28 and TRBJ2-7, the complete variable domain is DVKVTQSSRYLVKRTGEKVFLECVQDMDHENMFWYRQDPGLGLRLIYFSYDVKMKEKGDIPEGYSVSREKKERFSLILESASTNQTSMYLCASTPRDLAYEQYFGPGTRLTVT.

This clone was observed a handful of times. The V gene is TRBV27, the J gene TRBJ2-7; TRBD2 aligns across 7 bases. Losses at the gene ends were 2 bases for V and 3 bases for J; bases not matched to a gene: 7. The CDR3 has 15 amino acids. Per the germline V gene, CDR1 is MNHEY and CDR2 is SMNVEV (reference sequence). The CDR3 coding sequence is TGTGCCAGCAGTTTAAGGCGGGGGAGGCGCTACGAGCAGTACTTC. Its translation is CASSLRRGRRYEQYF.